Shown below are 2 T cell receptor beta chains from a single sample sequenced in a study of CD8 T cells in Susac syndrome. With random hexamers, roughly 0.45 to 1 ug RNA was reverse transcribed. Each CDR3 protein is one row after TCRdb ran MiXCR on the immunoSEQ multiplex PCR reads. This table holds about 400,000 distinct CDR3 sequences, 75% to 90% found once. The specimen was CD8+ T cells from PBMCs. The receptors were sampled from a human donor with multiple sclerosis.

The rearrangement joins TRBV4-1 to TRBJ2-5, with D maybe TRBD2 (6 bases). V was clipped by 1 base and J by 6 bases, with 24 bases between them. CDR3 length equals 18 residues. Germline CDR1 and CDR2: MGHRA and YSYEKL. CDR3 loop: CASSQVGGEGGSWKTQYF. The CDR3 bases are TGCGCCAGCAGCCAAGTGGGGGGTGAGGGAGGCTCGTGGAAGACCCAGTACTTC.

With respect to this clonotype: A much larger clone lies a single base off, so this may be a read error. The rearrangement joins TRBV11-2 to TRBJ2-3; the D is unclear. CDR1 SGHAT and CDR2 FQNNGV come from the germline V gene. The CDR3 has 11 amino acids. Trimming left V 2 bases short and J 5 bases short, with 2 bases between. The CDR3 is CASSLKDTQYF. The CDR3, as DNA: TGTGCCAGCAGCTTAAAAGATACGCAGTATTTT.